This T cell receptor beta chain was recovered during a study of blood T cell repertoires in COVID-19. Across the study: Acute and convalescent COVID-19 specimens originated in the United States, Italy and Spain. PBMCs, B-cell-depleted T cells, or T cells provided the cDNA or gDNA that made up the material.

Germline CDR1 is LGHNA and CDR2 is YSLEER. J gave up 5 bases and V 3 bases, and 11 bases lay outside the gene matches. The CDR3 spans 17 residues. Authors' processing steps: Reference gene primer amplification yielded estimated nucleated cell counts. Sequencing was performed with immunoSEQ multiplex PCR; in TCRdb, only in-frame clones are kept and a portion is missing. V and J calls and clone size come straight from that table; D and trimming were deduced from the DNA. Of 85,000 to 130,000 clones listed, 92% are singletons. The receptor was derived from a man between 65 and 85 years old with acute or convalescent COVID-19. The rearrangement links TRBV4-3 to TRBJ2-1, with 9 bases identical to TRBD2. The sequencing input was peripheral blood. The CDR3 coding sequence is TGCGCCAGCAGCCACCTGCAAGCGGGAGGTTTAGACAATGAGCAGTTCTTC. Encoded protein: CASSHLQAGGLDNEQFF.